Below, 8 T cell receptor beta chains from the same sample are listed, as sequenced in a study of cytomegalovirus exposure and HLA in healthy donors. The data were produced by immunoSEQ multiplex PCR, yet TCRdb's version contains in-frame clones alone and is incomplete. Here the sample spans some 180,000 clones, approximately 86% being singletons. Sequenced: PBMCs. The receptors derive from a man aged 25 to 40 in good health and CMV-seropositive.

The J gene is TRBJ2-5, the V gene TRBV14, with D tentatively TRBD1 or TRBD2 (5 bases each). CDR3 length: 17 residues. Germline CDR1 SGHDN, CDR2 FVKESK. The V end lost 1 base, the J end lost 5 bases, and 20 bases lay between the germline ends. CDR3 sequence (DNA): TGTGCCAGCAGCCAAGGGTTTCTGTTGGGGGTCCAGGAGACCCAGTACTTC. Translation: CASSQGFLLGVQETQYF.

The rearrangement links TRBV27 to TRBJ1-4, with D hard to call. The CDR3 is 14 residues long. The V end was cut by 6 bases, the J end by 4 bases, with 12 bases between. Per germline, CDR1 MNHEY and CDR2 SMNVEV (reference sequence). The DNA of the CDR3 is TGTGCCAGCAGCTACTTAGCGAGTAATGAAAAACTGTTTTTT. Translation gives CASSYLASNEKLFF. Full variable domain (rest looked up from reference TRBV27 and TRBJ1-4): EAQVTQNPRYLITVTGKKLTVTCSQNMNHEYMSWYRQDPGLGLRQIYYSMNVEVTDKGDVPEGYKVSRKEKRNFPLILESPSPNQTSLYFCASSYLASNEKLFFGSGTQLSVL.

The chain joins TRBV5-1 to TRBJ1-1; 9 nucleotides agree with TRBD1. Germline V gene data show CDR1 as SGHRS and CDR2 as YFSETQ. V lost 2 bases, J lost 10 bases, and 6 bases stayed unmatched. The CDR3 has 13 residues. The CDR3 sequence is CASSFRDRDGAFF. For the CDR3, the DNA is TGCGCCAGCAGCTTCCGGGACAGGGACGGAGCTTTCTTT.

This sequence joins TRBV11-3 and TRBJ1-6; D is unresolved. This CDR3 contains 12 residues. Deletions cut 5 bases from V and 5 bases from J, with 4 bases between. Germline V lookup: CDR1 SGHNT, CDR2 YENEEA. CDR3 region: CASSRNNSPLHF. The CDR3 region has the DNA TGTGCCAGCAGCCGAAATAATTCACCCCTCCACTTT.

The chain is built from TRBV29-1 and TRBJ1-1; TRBD1 agrees at 7 bases. Germline values: CDR1 SQVTM, CDR2 ANQGSEA. V was clipped by 6 bases and J by 0 bases; unmatched bases: 7. The CDR3 loop spans 14 amino acids. CDR3 nucleotide sequence: TGCAGCGTCACAGGGGCGTTCCTGAACACTGAAGCTTTCTTT. Its protein is CSVTGAFLNTEAFF. Full variable domain (rest looked up from reference TRBV29-1 and TRBJ1-1): SAVISQKPSRDICQRGTSLTIQCQVDSQVTMMFWYRQQPGQSLTLIATANQGSEATYESGFVIDKFPISRPNLTFSTLTVSNMSPEDSSIYLCSVTGAFLNTEAFFGQGTRLTVV.

The chain employs TRBV7-6 and TRBJ2-7, with D possibly being TRBD2 (6 bases). CDR1 and CDR2 (germline): SGHVS, FNYEAQ. There are 16 residues in the CDR3. Trimming shortened V by 5 bases and J by 2 bases, and 19 bases separated the two germline ends. The CDR3 spells CASSRWGGATTYEQYF. CDR3 in DNA: TGTGCCAGCAGCCGCTGGGGCGGGGCTACTACCTACGAGCAGTACTTC.

This clone was detected only once. The chain links TRBV5-1 to TRBJ2-3; D is possibly TRBD2 (5 bases). V was clipped by 1 base and J by 0 bases, with 12 bases between them. Germline assignment: CDR1 SGHRS and CDR2 YFSETQ. The CDR3 covers 16 residues. CDR3 protein: CASSLNSEASTDTQYF. The CDR3 nucleotides are TGCGCCAGCAGCTTGAATAGCGAAGCTAGCACAGATACGCAGTATTTT.

This clone was counted a single time. This chain links TRBV7-6 with TRBJ2-2, with 7 bases that match TRBD2. V shed 5 bases and J 7 bases; nucleotides not matched to a gene: 16. The CDR3 covers 17 residues. Germline V CDR1 and CDR2: SGHVS, FNYEAQ. For the CDR3, the DNA is TGTGCCAGCAGCCATTGGGATAGCGGGCAAAGGGGCGGGGAGCTGTTTTTT. Amino acid sequence: CASSHWDSGQRGGELFF.